The 15 T cell receptor beta chains below come from one sample, sequenced in a study of resident and recirculating memory T cells in vitiligo. The data were produced by immunoSEQ multiplex PCR, yet TCRdb's version contains in-frame clones alone and is incomplete. This sample has roughly 80,000 clones, with just over 90% found just once. Sequencing was carried out using blood. These receptors were collected from a male donor with vitiligo.

The chain couples TRBV7-9 to TRBJ2-1; possible D gene TRBD1, 5 bases. V was cut by 0 bases and J by 0 bases, with 6 bases left in between. The CDR3 has 15 amino acids. CDR1 SEHNR and CDR2 FQNEAQ come from the germline V gene (reference sequence). Here the CDR3 DNA reads TGTGCCAGCAGCTTAGCGCAGGGCTCCTACAATGAGCAGTTCTTC. This translates into CASSLAQGSYNEQFF.

The chain recombines TRBV5-1 with TRBJ2-1, with 11 bases aligning to TRBD2. The CDR3 runs to 16 residues. The V and J ends lost 2 bases and 4 bases, in that order; junction bases with no gene match: 5. Germline lookup yields CDR1 SGHRS and CDR2 YFSETQ. CDR3 region: CASSLTSGSRYNEQFF. As DNA, the CDR3 is TGCGCCAGCAGCTTAACTAGCGGGAGTAGGTACAATGAGCAGTTCTTC.

The sample holds a few counts of this clone. This rearrangement joins TRBV2 to TRBJ1-5, with 10 bases aligning to TRBD1. V was pared by 3 bases and J by 6 bases, with 5 bases of the junction left unmatched. CDR1 and CDR2 from the germline V gene are SNHLY and FYNNEI. The CDR3 is 15 residues long. CDR3 in DNA: TGTGCCAGCAGTGATTGGAGACAGGGGGCTCAGCCCCAGCATTTT. Translating it yields CASSDWRQGAQPQHF.

The chain carries TRBV11-3 and TRBJ1-5; D gene unclear. The CDR3 length is 13 residues. CDR1 SGHNT and CDR2 YENEEA come from the germline V gene. V gave up 1 base and J gave up 3 bases, with 4 bases separating them. The CDR3 is CASSLGVNQPQHF. The CDR3 DNA follows: TGTGCCAGCAGCTTAGGAGTCAATCAGCCCCAGCATTTT. The full variable domain, in which reference TRBV11-3 and TRBJ1-5 provide the parts outside the CDR3, is EAGVVQSPRYKIIEKKQPVAFWCNPISGHNTLYWYLQNLGQGPELLIRYENEEAVDDSQLPKDRFSAERLKGVDSTLKIQPAELGDSAVYLCASSLGVNQPQHFGDGTRLSIL.

The chain joins TRBV6-1 to TRBJ2-4; TRBD1 matches at 10 bases. Trimming took 4 bases from V and 6 from J; bases not matched to a gene: 6. The germline CDR1 and CDR2 sequences are MNHNS and SASEGT. The CDR3 length is 15 residues. The CDR3 bases are TGTGCCAGCAGTGTTGGACAGGGGGGAAGAAACATTCAGTACTTC. It encodes CASSVGQGGRNIQYF.

This chain connects TRBV5-6 to TRBJ1-2, with 8 bases matching TRBD1. Germline CDR1 is SGHDT and CDR2 is YYEEEE. The CDR3 extends over 13 amino acids. The trim removed 4 bases at V and 7 bases at J, leaving 6 bases unmatched. The chain's CDR3 is CASSRQGSGGYTF. The CDR3 bases are TGTGCCAGCAGCCGACAGGGGTCGGGTGGCTACACCTTC.

In its sample, this clone was seen once. The V call is TRBV18, the J call TRBJ2-7, with TRBD1 as a possible D gene (5 bases). From germline, CDR1 is KGHSH and CDR2 LQKENI. This CDR3 is 15 amino acids long. Trimming stripped 0 bases from V and 0 bases from J, with 9 bases between. As DNA, the CDR3 is TGTGCCAGCTCACCACCGTCACAGGCCTCCTACGAGCAGTACTTC. This codes for CASSPPSQASYEQYF.

The chain combines TRBV28 with TRBJ2-3, with D possibly matching TRBD2 (5 bases). V was trimmed by 6 bases and J by 2 bases, leaving 18 bases between them. The CDR3 extends over 16 amino acids. CDR1 is MDHEN and CDR2 is SYDVKM in the germline V gene. CDR3 sequence reads: CASSPGPGSHTDTQYF. DNA for the CDR3: TGTGCCAGCAGCCCCGGTCCGGGGAGCCACACAGATACGCAGTATTTT.

This chain joins TRBV2 and TRBJ1-5; D may be TRBD1 (5 bases). The length of the CDR3 is 17 residues. Germline loops: CDR1 SNHLY, CDR2 FYNNEI. With 3 bases removed from V and 2 bases from J, the gap between germline ends came to 17 bases. This CDR3 is CASSDRGTDSGNQPQHF. In nucleotides, the CDR3 is TGTGCCAGCAGTGATAGGGGTACAGATAGTGGCAATCAGCCCCAGCATTTT.

The chain combines TRBV6-5 with TRBJ2-1, with 9 bases lining up with TRBD2. Trimming at V came to 5 bases and at J to 8 bases, leaving 10 bases not matched to a gene. CDR1 is MNHEY, CDR2 SVGAGI, per germline. CDR3 length: 15 amino acids. This chain's CDR3 is CASSNSGSSFDEQFF. The CDR3 DNA reads TGTGCCAGCAGTAATAGCGGGAGTAGTTTCGATGAGCAGTTCTTC.

The J gene is TRBJ1-1, the V gene TRBV6-1; possible D gene TRBD1, 6 bases. The CDR3 extends over 13 amino acids. Between the trimmed V and J ends, which lost 6 bases and 7 bases, there was a span of 15 bases. Germline V gene sequence: CDR1 MNHNS, CDR2 SASEGT. The CDR3 reads CASRAPGTSEAFF. CDR3 nucleotides: TGTGCCAGCAGAGCCCCCGGGACAAGTGAAGCTTTCTTT.

The DNA of the CDR3 is TGTGCCAGCAGCTTGGAACAGGGCGCAGATACGCAGTATTTT. Protein product: CASSLEQGADTQYF. The chain employs TRBV5-4 and TRBJ2-3, with D possibly TRBD1 on 6 matching bases. The CDR3 is made up of 14 amino acids. Germline V CDR1 and CDR2: SGHNT, YYREEE (reference sequence). Trimming took off 0 bases at V and 4 bases at J, with 9 bases between the two ends.

This sequence joins TRBV28 and TRBJ2-3; weak D call: TRBD2 (7 bases). Germline CDR1 and CDR2: MDHEN and SYDVKM. The V end lost 5 bases, the J end lost 0 bases, and 21 bases lay between the germline ends. This CDR3 contains 18 residues. The CDR3: CASSGGGHSPTSTDTQYF. The DNA for the CDR3 is TGTGCCAGCAGTGGGGGGGGACACTCTCCTACTAGCACAGATACGCAGTATTTT. The whole variable domain, remainder taken from reference TRBV28 and TRBJ2-3, is DVKVTQSSRYLVKRTGEKVFLECVQDMDHENMFWYRQDPGLGLRLIYFSYDVKMKEKGDIPEGYSVSREKKERFSLILESASTNQTSMYLCASSGGGHSPTSTDTQYFGPGTRLTVL.

CDR3 nucleotide sequence: TGTGCCAGCTTCGGGAATTACGAGCAGTACTTC. Its protein is CASFGNYEQYF. The V and J genes are TRBV28 and TRBJ2-7, with D possibly being TRBD2 (5 bases). The CDR3 covers 11 residues. From germline, CDR1 is MDHEN and CDR2 SYDVKM. Trimming removed 8 bases at V and 4 bases at J, with 9 bases between.

The rearrangement links TRBV7-2 to TRBJ1-2, with a tentative D call TRBD1 (5 bases). Trimming cost V 3 bases and J 4 bases, with 15 bases left between them. From germline, CDR1 is SGHTA and CDR2 FQGNSA. CDR3 length: 15 residues. The CDR3 here is CASSLQQEPLYGYTF. The DNA for the CDR3 is TGTGCCAGCAGCTTGCAACAGGAGCCCCTCTATGGCTACACCTTC.